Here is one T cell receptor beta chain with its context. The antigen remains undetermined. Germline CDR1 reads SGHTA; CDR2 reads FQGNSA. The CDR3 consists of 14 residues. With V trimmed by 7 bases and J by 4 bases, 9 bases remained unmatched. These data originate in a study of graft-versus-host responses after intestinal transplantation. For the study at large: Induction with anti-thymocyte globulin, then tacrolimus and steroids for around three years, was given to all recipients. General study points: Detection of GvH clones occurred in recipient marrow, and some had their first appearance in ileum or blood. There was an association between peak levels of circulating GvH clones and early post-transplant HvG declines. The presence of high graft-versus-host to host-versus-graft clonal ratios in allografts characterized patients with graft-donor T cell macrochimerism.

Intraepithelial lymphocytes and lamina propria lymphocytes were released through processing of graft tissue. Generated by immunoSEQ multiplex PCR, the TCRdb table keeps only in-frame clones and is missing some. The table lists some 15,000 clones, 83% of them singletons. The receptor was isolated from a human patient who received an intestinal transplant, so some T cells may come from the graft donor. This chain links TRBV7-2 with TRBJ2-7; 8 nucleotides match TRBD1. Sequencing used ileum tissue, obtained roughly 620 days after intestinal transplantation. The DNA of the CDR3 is TGTGCCAGCAACCAGGACAGGGTTGGGTACGAGCAGTACTTC. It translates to CASNQDRVGYEQYF.